The clone carrying this TCR beta chain was counted between two and nine times. The antigen is not known. Reverse transcribing all isolated RNA meant expressed TCRB transcripts were sequenced. The data were produced by immunoSEQ multiplex PCR, yet TCRdb's version contains in-frame clones alone and is incomplete. The sample gives fewer than 400,000 clones, around 9.7% of which show up once; 0.9% to 1.1% is in the top ten. This sample is part of a study of beta chain features in type 1 diabetes. About the research overall: Patients were similar to healthy donors in age and gender (as well as in cell yields).

Overall study findings and caveats: Among patients with Type 1 diabetes, TCRB CDR3s were moderately but significantly shorter in every one of the four CD4+ subsets.

The CDR3 contains 16 residues. CD4+ cells of the naive, central memory, regulatory and stem cell-like memory types were sorted via CD45RO/CCR7/CD25/CD127/CD95/CD27. This receptor was identified in a man aged 25-45 years with type 1 diabetes. What was sequenced was central memory CD4+ T cells from blood. The chain recombines TRBV21-1 with TRBJ2-7; the table calls TRBD2, which could not be checked here. TRBV21-1 is reported as a pseudogene. This CDR3 is CASSKERRERSYEQYF. In DNA form, the CDR3 reads TGTGCCAGCAGCAAAGAACGCCGAGAGCGATCCTACGAGCAGTACTTC.